The 23 T cell receptor beta chains presented below share a single source sample, sequenced in a study of beta chain features in type 1 diabetes. Expressed TCRB transcripts were sequenced, since all the RNA that had been isolated was reverse transcribed. The table came from immunoSEQ multiplex PCR; TCRdb's copy has only in-frame clones and leaves some out. The sample lists under 250,000 clones, around 14% occurring once. The sequencing sample was made of naive CD4+ T cells from blood. Every receptor here comes from a woman between 40 and 55 years old in good health.

This clone has just a few counts. The chain joins TRBV12-5 to TRBJ2-1; 8 positions match TRBD1. V lost 3 bases, J lost 4 bases, and 5 bases stayed unmatched. Germline V gene sequence: CDR1 LGHNT, CDR2 FRNRAP. The length of the CDR3 is 15 residues. For the CDR3, the DNA is TGTGCTAGTGGTTTAGGACAGGGAGAATACAATGAGCAGTTCTTC. It specifies CASGLGQGEYNEQFF.

The V and J genes are TRBV5-1 and TRBJ1-4; D may be TRBD1 (6 bases). CDR3 length: 15 amino acids. The germline V gene has CDR1 SGHRS and CDR2 YFSETQ. V lost 0 bases and J 8 bases, leaving 14 bases between the germline ends. Here the CDR3 DNA reads TGCGCCAGCAGCTTGGTTGGGGCCAGGGGAGAAAAACTGTTTTTT. The encoded protein is CASSLVGARGEKLFF.

The chain employs TRBV21-1 and TRBJ2-7; TRBD2, the table's D call, was not compared with the DNA. TRBV21-1 is deemed a pseudogene. CDR3 size: 20 residues. The CDR3 is CASSNPGLRRTSASLCEQYF. CDR3 nucleotides: TGTGCCAGCAGCAATCCTGGACTAAGACGAACCTCGGCTAGCCTGTGCGAGCAGTACTTC.

This clone was observed a few times. This sequence joins TRBV7-9 and TRBJ2-7; maybe TRBD2 (6 bases). This CDR3 region has 14 residues. V was pared by 5 bases and J by 0 bases, with 11 bases between. The germline V gene has CDR1 SEHNR and CDR2 FQNEAQ (reference sequence). The CDR3 sequence is CASSLRENSYEQYF. Written as DNA, the CDR3 is TGTGCCAGCAGCCTGCGGGAAAACTCCTACGAGCAGTACTTC.

The table lists this clone with a few counts. The V call is TRBV4-1, the J call TRBJ2-2; 7 bases match TRBD1. The CDR3 length is 15 residues. J gave up 5 bases and V 4 bases, and 7 bases lay outside the gene matches. CDR1 and CDR2 from the germline V gene are MGHRA and YSYEKL. Here the CDR3 DNA reads TGCGCCAGCAGCCTACGACAGGGATGGACCGGGGAGCTGTTTTTT. It is translated as CASSLRQGWTGELFF.

This chain links TRBV5-1 with TRBJ2-1; 7 bases are shared with TRBD2. This CDR3 comprises 16 residues. Germline V gene lookup returns CDR1 SGHRS and CDR2 YFSETQ. V shed 0 bases, J shed 1 base, and the junction held 4 bases outside the gene matches. CDR3 in amino acids: CASSLAGTTSYNEQFF. As DNA, the CDR3 is TGCGCCAGCAGCTTGGCCGGGACTACTTCCTACAATGAGCAGTTCTTC. The full variable domain, with the rest looked up from reference TRBV5-1 and TRBJ2-1, is KAGVTQTPRYLIKTRGQQVTLSCSPISGHRSVSWYQQTPGQGLQFLFEYFSETQRNKGNFPGRFSGRQFSNSRSEMNVSTLELGDSALYLCASSLAGTTSYNEQFFGPGTRLTVL.

CDR3 DNA sequence: TGTGCCAGCAGGGCCGGGTCCAGTTCTGGAAACACCATATATTTT. It codes for CASRAGSSSGNTIYF. V gene TRBV9 combines with J gene TRBJ1-3; no definite D call. V gave up 5 bases and J gave up 1 base, with 13 bases separating them. This CDR3 is built from 15 residues. Germline V gene sequence: CDR1 SGDLS, CDR2 YYNGEE.

The J gene is TRBJ1-5, the V gene TRBV25-1; 7 bases agree with TRBD1. After removal of 2 bases from V and 7 bases from J, the junction contained 8 bases not matched to a gene. There are 15 residues in the CDR3. Germline V lookup: CDR1 MGHDK, CDR2 SYGVNS. The CDR3 coding sequence is TGTGCCAGCAGTGAAGCCCGGGCAGGGGGACAGCCCCAGCATTTT. It yields the protein CASSEARAGGQPQHF.

The chain links TRBV7-9 to TRBJ2-1, with 11 bases identical to TRBD1. Per germline, CDR1 SEHNR and CDR2 FQNEAQ (reference sequence). The junction had 15 bases not matched to a gene; V was cut back by 5 bases and J by 3 bases. There are 19 residues in the CDR3. This CDR3 reads CASSLPRTGGRGNYNEQFF. As DNA, the CDR3 is TGTGCCAGCAGCCTCCCTCGGACAGGGGGCAGGGGAAACTACAATGAGCAGTTCTTC.

This clone came up a few times. This chain joins TRBV19 and TRBJ2-1; weak D call: TRBD1 (6 bases). V lost 5 bases to trimming and J lost 5 bases, with 22 bases between them. Germline V gene lookup returns CDR1 LNHDA and CDR2 SQIVND (reference sequence). The CDR3 is 17 amino acids. CDR3 region: CASSFAGRGGRNNEQFF. Written as DNA, the CDR3 is TGTGCCAGTAGTTTCGCAGGGAGAGGGGGAAGGAACAATGAGCAGTTCTTC.

V usage is TRBV9 and J usage is TRBJ2-1; TRBD1 might be the D (6 bases). The germline V and J ends were trimmed by 3 bases and 7 bases, with 17 bases remaining between them. Germline CDR1 SGDLS, CDR2 YYNGEE. This CDR3 is 15 amino acids long. The CDR3, as DNA: TGTGCCAGCAGCGCAAGACCGGGACACCCGAATGAGCAGTTCTTC. Amino acids: CASSARPGHPNEQFF.

This chain joins TRBV6-6 and TRBJ1-6; D gene unclear. CDR3 size: 15 residues. Trimming took off 2 bases at V and 7 bases at J, with 12 bases between the two ends. The germline CDR1 and CDR2 sequences are MNHNY and SVGAGI (reference sequence). This CDR3 is CASSYKNTGNSPLHF. In DNA, the CDR3 is TGTGCCAGCAGTTACAAGAACACGGGGAATTCACCCCTCCACTTT.

This clone was counted a few times. This chain uses TRBV7-6 with TRBJ1-2; 8 nucleotides agree with TRBD1. The V and J ends lost 4 bases and 4 bases, in that order; junction bases with no gene match: 2. The germline gives CDR1 SGHVS, CDR2 FNYEAQ. The CDR3 runs to 13 residues. CDR3 amino acids: CASSSDRAYGYTF. As DNA, the CDR3 is TGTGCCAGCAGCTCGGACAGGGCCTATGGCTACACCTTC.

This clone was found a few times. The V and J genes are TRBV19 and TRBJ2-1, with 9 bases matching TRBD1. CDR1 LNHDA and CDR2 SQIVND come from the germline V gene (reference sequence). The junction had 10 bases not matched to a gene; V was cut back by 5 bases and J by 2 bases. This CDR3 is 17 amino acids long. The CDR3 nucleotides read TGTGCCAGTAGTCCTATCCGTGGGACAGGGACCTACAATGAGCAGTTCTTC. It encodes CASSPIRGTGTYNEQFF.

V is TRBV7-9 and J is TRBJ1-1, with D perhaps TRBD1 (5 bases). CDR1 is SEHNR, CDR2 FQNEAQ, per germline (reference sequence). The CDR3 runs to 13 residues. V lost 5 bases to trimming and J lost 5 bases, with 12 bases between them. The CDR3 coding sequence is TGTGCCAGCAGCCCTAGGGGAGGGACTGAAGCTTTCTTT. Residues: CASSPRGGTEAFF.

This clone was found a few times. The V and J genes are TRBV15 and TRBJ2-1; 8 nucleotides agree with TRBD2. V lost 0 bases and J lost 0; bases outside the gene matches: 7. Germline CDR1 LNHNV, CDR2 YYDKDF (reference sequence). The CDR3 is 18 residues long. In DNA, the CDR3 is TGTGCCACCAGCAGAGAAGTAGCGGGGTTACTCTCCTACAATGAGCAGTTCTTC. Its translation: CATSREVAGLLSYNEQFF.

The rearrangement links TRBV18 to TRBJ1-1; 8 bases align to TRBD1. Germline V CDR1 and CDR2: KGHSH, LQKENI. The CDR3 extends over 15 amino acids. The ends lost 4 bases at V and 3 bases at J; junction bases unmatched: 7. CDR3 residues: CASSLHRGFDTEAFF. The CDR3 DNA reads TGTGCCAGCTCACTCCACAGGGGGTTTGACACTGAAGCTTTCTTT.

The CDR3 DNA reads TGTGCCAGCAGTGGGGGACAGACTTTACCACTCCACTTT. This translates into CASSGGQTLPLHF. V is TRBV6-1 and J is TRBJ1-6; 7 bases fit TRBD1. Trimming removed 4 bases from V and 16 bases from J; junction bases left unmatched: 10. The CDR3 runs 13 residues. CDR1 MNHNS and CDR2 SASEGT come from the germline V gene.

Comments on this clone: The sample holds other DNA sequences that translate to the same CDR3. V usage is TRBV18 and J usage is TRBJ1-2; 12 positions match TRBD1. The CDR3 consists of 15 residues. The V gene end was trimmed by 6 bases and the J gene end by 2 bases; junction bases not matched to a gene: 4. CDR1 KGHSH and CDR2 LQKENI come from the germline V gene. CDR3 nucleotides: TGTGCCAGCTCCCCGGGGACAGGGGGCAACTATGGCTACACCTTC. Translating gives CASSPGTGGNYGYTF.

The gene calls are TRBV11-2 and TRBJ1-1; the D gene is possibly TRBD1 (5 bases). This CDR3 has 13 residues. Trimming removed 1 base from V and 5 bases from J, with 8 bases in between. The germline gives CDR1 SGHAT, CDR2 FQNNGV. CDR3 residues: CASSLAGRTEAFF. The CDR3 coding sequence is TGTGCCAGCAGCTTAGCAGGGAGGACTGAAGCTTTCTTT.

The rearrangement joins TRBV11-2 to TRBJ1-1; D is unresolved. The length of the CDR3 is 14 residues. CDR1 is SGHAT and CDR2 is FQNNGV in the germline V gene. V lost 5 bases to trimming and J lost 4 bases, with 14 bases between them. The CDR3: CASSPVGVFTEAFF. The CDR3 nucleotides are TGTGCCAGCAGCCCGGTGGGCGTGTTCACTGAAGCTTTCTTT.

This CDR3 reads CASSPRPLQGARNTEAFF. CDR3 in DNA: TGTGCCAGCTCACCACGGCCGCTACAGGGGGCGAGGAACACTGAAGCTTTCTTT. The chain joins TRBV18 to TRBJ1-1; 9 nucleotides match TRBD1. In germline, CDR1 is KGHSH, CDR2 LQKENI. V lost 1 base to trimming and J lost 1 base; unmatched junction nucleotides: 10. CDR3 length: 18 amino acids. The full variable domain, completed using reference TRBV18 and TRBJ1-1, is NAGVMQNPRHLVRRRGQEARLRCSPMKGHSHVYWYRQLPEEGLKFMVYLQKENIIDESGMPKERFSAEFPKEGPSILRIQQVVRGDSAAYFCASSPRPLQGARNTEAFFGQGTRLTVV.

This clone occurred a few times. This chain links TRBV6-6 with TRBJ2-7; 10 nucleotides line up with TRBD1. This CDR3 region has 15 residues. The germline V gene has CDR1 MNHNY and CDR2 SVGAGI (reference sequence). V dropped 5 bases and J dropped 6; count of bases not matched to a gene: 10. The CDR3 here is CASSEPGQGPSEQYF. CDR3 nucleotides: TGTGCCAGCAGTGAGCCGGGACAGGGGCCCAGCGAGCAGTACTTC.